This TCR beta chain was profiled in a study of blood T cell repertoires in COVID-19. Background on the study: T cells, B-cell-depleted T cells, or PBMCs supplied cDNA or gDNA.

Losses at the gene ends were 6 bases for V and 4 bases for J; bases not matched to a gene: 6. Germline assignment: CDR1 SNHLY and CDR2 FYNNEI. The CDR3 loop spans 15 amino acids. In the original workflow: Using reference gene primer amplification, nucleated cell counts were estimated. The data were produced by immunoSEQ multiplex PCR, yet TCRdb's version contains in-frame clones alone and is incomplete. V, J and clone size were drawn from that table, and D and trimming were deduced from the DNA. The data show some 140,000 clones, about four fifths seen once. This clone was recorded once. The chain carries TRBV2 and TRBJ2-5; the match to TRBD2 covers 12 bases. This clonotype was obtained from a woman older than 75 with acute or convalescent COVID-19. Material for sequencing was peripheral blood. The CDR3 spells CASREGTSGSETQYF. In nucleotides, the CDR3 is TGTGCCAGCAGAGAGGGGACTAGCGGGTCAGAGACCCAGTACTTC.